The TCR beta chain described here comes from a study of T cell clonotyping in hematopoietic cell transplantation. Trimming took off 6 bases at V and 2 bases at J, with 5 bases between the two ends. This CDR3 spans 11 amino acids. CDR1 and CDR2 (germline): ENHRY, SYGVKD. Only in-frame clones appear in the TCRdb table, and some are missing; sequencing was by immunoSEQ multiplex PCR. The sample has almost 20,000 clones, approximately 79% seen once; the top ten hold approximately 14%. General study points: Graft donor and pretransplant recipient Inverse Simpson Index values predicted broader posttransplant TCR diversity. Few recipient clonotypes overlapped donors; over 97% were de novo at given depth.

As for this clone: What it binds is unknown.

V and J are TRBV10-3 and TRBJ2-7; the D gene is possibly TRBD2 (5 bases). This sequence was found in a man aged 55 to 70 in good health. Some clones in this sample may be carry-over from other donors' samples. Sequencing input: peripheral blood mononuclear cells. For the CDR3, the DNA is TGTGCCATCAGGCGGGCCTACGAGCAGTACTTC. Its translation is CAIRRAYEQYF.